A single sample is the source of the 29 T cell receptor beta chains below, sequenced in a study of cytomegalovirus exposure and HLA in healthy donors (dated by TCRdb to 2015 to 2018). The protocol used for the library was the immunoSEQ multiplex PCR assay. For the multiplex PCR, a mixture combining 60 forward primers for TCR Vbeta segments and 13 reverse primers for TCR Jbeta segments was used. The source is immuneACCESS, and TCRdb retained only in-frame sequences with V and J called. Part of the clones is not carried over; for the studies checked, unresolved V genes explain less than half of this, and the remainder is unexplained. The data table for this sample lists 110,000 to 150,000 clones. The top ten hold around 0.96% of the sample. Sequenced input: PBMCs. Every receptor here comes from a male donor in good health and CMV-seronegative.

The J gene is TRBJ1-1, the V gene TRBV6-5, with TRBD1 identical over 7 bases. V lost 6 bases to trimming and J lost 1 base; unmatched junction nucleotides: 8. The CDR3 totals 15 residues. Per the germline V gene, CDR1 is MNHEY and CDR2 is SVGAGI. The CDR3 reads CASSRIDRANTEAFF. The CDR3 DNA sequence: TGTGCCAGCAGCCGAATTGACAGGGCGAACACTGAAGCTTTCTTT.

The chain employs TRBV9 and TRBJ2-3; 9 bases match TRBD1. The CDR3 has 15 amino acids. The germline V gene encodes CDR1 SGDLS and CDR2 YYNGEE. The junction had 6 bases not matched to a gene; V was cut back by 2 bases and J by 5 bases. The CDR3 nucleotides read TGTGCCAGCAGCGTCACAGGGGGCCGGGTAGATACGCAGTATTTT. Residues: CASSVTGGRVDTQYF.

The chain combines TRBV6-1 with TRBJ1-5, with D possibly being TRBD1 (5 bases). The germline V gene encodes CDR1 MNHNS and CDR2 SASEGT. This CDR3 contains 16 residues. The V and J ends lost 4 bases and 0 bases respectively, with 13 bases between them. Here the CDR3 reads CASSVLTVYSNQPQHF. The CDR3 region has the DNA TGTGCCAGCAGTGTACTGACAGTTTATAGCAATCAGCCCCAGCATTTT.

V and J are TRBV30 and TRBJ2-7, with D perhaps TRBD2 (6 bases). The CDR3 has 11 residues. Germline V gene data show CDR1 as GTSNPN and CDR2 as SVGIG (reference sequence). Trimming cost V 0 bases and J 6 bases, with 6 bases left between them. The CDR3 sequence: CAWSVGGEQYF. The CDR3, as DNA: TGTGCCTGGAGTGTGGGGGGCGAGCAGTACTTC. Based on the CDR3 plus reference TRBV30 and TRBJ2-7, the full variable domain is SQTIHQWPATLVQPVGSPLSLECTVEGTSNPNLYWYRQAAGRGLQLLFYSVGIGQISSEVPQNLSASRPQDRQFILSSKKLLLSDSGFYLCAWSVGGEQYFGPGTRLTVT.

J is TRBJ1-2 and V is TRBV27; 8 positions match TRBD1. The J segment lost 3 bases and the V segment lost 0 bases, leaving 3 bases of the junction unmatched. Germline V CDR1 and CDR2: MNHEY, SMNVEV (reference sequence). The CDR3 is made up of 15 amino acids. The CDR3 loop reads CASSLSRGRDYGYTF. The CDR3 nucleotides read TGTGCCAGCAGTTTATCCAGGGGGCGCGACTATGGCTACACCTTC.

The chain employs TRBV19 and TRBJ1-2, with D perhaps TRBD1 (5 bases). The germline V gene encodes CDR1 LNHDA and CDR2 SQIVND (reference sequence). V shed 5 bases and J shed 9 bases, with 19 bases lying between them. The CDR3 runs 14 residues. The CDR3 region is CASSALTGTYRYTF. CDR3 bases: TGTGCCAGTAGTGCCTTAACCGGGACTTATCGCTACACCTTC.

The genes are TRBV6-5 and TRBJ1-1, with TRBD1 identical over 11 bases. Germline V CDR1 and CDR2: MNHEY, SVGAGI. V lost 0 bases to trimming and J lost 11 bases; unmatched junction nucleotides: 11. The CDR3 is 16 residues long. CDR3 loop: CASSYSPGQGGFGAFF. In nucleotides, the CDR3 is TGTGCCAGCAGTTACTCACCGGGACAGGGGGGATTTGGGGCTTTCTTT.

The CDR3 sequence is CASSPWDRGNQPQHF. For the CDR3, the DNA is TGTGCCAGCAGCCCCTGGGACAGGGGGAATCAGCCCCAGCATTTT. V and J are TRBV5-6 and TRBJ1-5; TRBD1 aligns across 11 bases. The CDR3 sequence is 15 residues long. V dropped 4 bases and J dropped 4; count of bases not matched to a gene: 4. Germline values: CDR1 SGHDT, CDR2 YYEEEE.

The chain links TRBV5-5 to TRBJ1-1; tentative D call: TRBD1 (5 bases). CDR3 length equals 16 residues. In germline, CDR1 is SGHKS, CDR2 YYEKEE (reference sequence). Trimming stripped 3 bases from V and 2 bases from J, with 17 bases between. The CDR3 nucleotides are TGTGCCAGCAGCTGGGGAGGGGCCAGGAGTAACACTGAAGCTTTCTTT. Translated, it gives CASSWGGARSNTEAFF.

The chain carries TRBV5-6 and TRBJ1-2; TRBD1 matches at 7 bases. J lost 2 bases, V lost 5 bases, and 6 bases had no gene match. The germline CDR1 and CDR2 sequences are SGHDT and YYEEEE. The CDR3 contains 14 residues. The CDR3 sequence: CASRRDRVNYGYTF. The DNA for the CDR3 is TGTGCCAGCAGACGGGACAGAGTCAACTATGGCTACACCTTC.

The chain links TRBV7-9 to TRBJ2-5; a possible D gene is TRBD2 (6 bases). The CDR3 consists of 16 residues. The germline gives CDR1 SEHNR, CDR2 FQNEAQ (reference sequence). Trimming stripped 2 bases from V and 4 bases from J, with 17 bases between. CDR3 residues: CASSLNPLARGETQYF. DNA for the CDR3: TGTGCCAGCAGCTTAAATCCACTAGCTCGGGGAGAGACCCAGTACTTC.

Concerning this clone: Compared with germline, one end of the junction differs, possibly owing to a read error. V gene TRBV9 combines with J gene TRBJ1-2, with TRBD1 matching 12 bases. Germline V gives CDR1 SGDLS, CDR2 YYNGEE. The CDR3 has 15 amino acids. CDR3 DNA sequence: TGTGCCAGCAGCGAAGAGGGGACAGGGGGCCCCCCAGGTTCCTTC. Protein product: CASSEEGTGGPPGSF.

CDR3 amino acids: CASSYLDSDNEQFF. For the CDR3, the DNA is TGTGCCAGTAGTTATTTGGACTCGGACAATGAGCAGTTCTTC. The V and J genes are TRBV19 and TRBJ2-1; TRBD2 might be the D (5 bases). CDR1 is LNHDA, CDR2 SQIVND, per germline (reference sequence). This CDR3 is built from 14 residues. V dropped 5 bases and J dropped 5 bases, with 13 bases sitting between them. Looking up the rest from reference TRBV19 and TRBJ2-1 gives the full variable domain: DGGITQSPKYLFRKEGQNVTLSCEQNLNHDAMYWYRQDPGQGLRLIYYSQIVNDFQKGDIAEGYSVSREKKESFPLTVTSAQKNPTAFYLCASSYLDSDNEQFFGPGTRLTVL.

This chain connects TRBV5-6 to TRBJ1-2; 7 nucleotides match TRBD1. V shed 4 bases, J shed 8 bases, and the junction held 5 bases outside the gene matches. Germline CDR1 SGHDT, CDR2 YYEEEE. The length of the CDR3 is 12 residues. The CDR3 sequence is CASSPTGWGYTF. CDR3 nucleotide sequence: TGTGCCAGCAGCCCGACAGGGTGGGGCTACACCTTC.

The V gene is TRBV5-1, the J gene TRBJ2-7, with D perhaps matching TRBD1 (6 bases). V lost 3 bases to trimming and J lost 2 bases, with 9 bases between them. The CDR3 covers 13 residues. CDR1 and CDR2 (germline): SGHRS, YFSETQ. CDR3 nucleotides: TGCGCCAGCAGCTCGACAGGCACCTACGAGCAGTACTTC. It specifies CASSSTGTYEQYF.

The J gene is TRBJ2-2, the V gene TRBV6-6; 11 nucleotides agree with TRBD1. The junction had 4 bases not matched to a gene; V was cut back by 8 bases and J by 2 bases. The CDR3 is 15 residues long. CDR1 is MNHNY and CDR2 is SVGAGI in the germline V gene (reference sequence). The CDR3 DNA reads as TGTGCCAGCGGGACAGGGGGACTAAACACCGGGGAGCTGTTTTTT. It translates to CASGTGGLNTGELFF.

The CDR3 region has the DNA TGTGCCAGTAGTTCCTCGACGGGTTACGAGCAGTACTTC. Translating gives CASSSSTGYEQYF. The chain couples TRBV19 to TRBJ2-7; D gene unclear. The germline V and J ends were trimmed by 5 bases and 4 bases, with 12 bases remaining between them. The CDR3 sequence is 13 residues long. The germline gives CDR1 LNHDA, CDR2 SQIVND (reference sequence).

This rearrangement joins TRBV7-9 to TRBJ2-2; 10 positions agree with TRBD2. The CDR3 is made up of 16 amino acids. Germline V gives CDR1 SEHNR, CDR2 FQNEAQ (reference sequence). V lost 5 bases to trimming and J lost 6 bases; unmatched junction nucleotides: 9. CDR3: CASSVSSGSSAGELFF. CDR3 in DNA: TGTGCCAGCAGCGTCTCTAGCGGGAGTTCGGCCGGGGAGCTGTTTTTT.

The genes are TRBV5-6 and TRBJ2-5; D gene unclear. Trimming shortened V by 4 bases and J by 2 bases, and 9 bases separated the two germline ends. The germline CDR1 and CDR2 sequences are SGHDT and YYEEEE. The CDR3 extends over 13 amino acids. CDR3 coding DNA: TGTGCCAGCAGCCACCCCGGGCAAGAGACCCAGTACTTC. Translated, it gives CASSHPGQETQYF.

J is TRBJ1-3 and V is TRBV30; no clear D. The CDR3 has 13 residues. Germline CDR1 GTSNPN, CDR2 SVGIG (reference sequence). V lost 2 bases and J lost 4, with 9 bases in between. CDR3 DNA: TGTGCCTGGAGTCTCGGGAGCGGAAACACCATATATTTT. Translated, it gives CAWSLGSGNTIYF.

The rearrangement joins TRBV19 to TRBJ1-2; no clear D gene. This CDR3 is 11 amino acids long. V was cut by 3 bases and J by 7 bases, with 6 bases left in between. CDR1 LNHDA and CDR2 SQIVND come from the germline V gene (reference sequence). The CDR3, as DNA: TGTGCCAGTAGTATTGTCGGTGGCTACACCTTC. Encoded protein: CASSIVGGYTF.

V usage is TRBV7-3 and J usage is TRBJ2-7; possible D gene TRBD2, 6 bases. From germline, CDR1 is SGHTA and CDR2 FQGTGA. The CDR3 extends over 13 amino acids. V was cut by 5 bases and J by 4 bases, with 12 bases left in between. The CDR3 region is CASSVGGEYEQYF. As DNA, the CDR3 is TGTGCCAGCAGCGTAGGAGGGGAGTACGAGCAGTACTTC.

The J gene is TRBJ1-4, the V gene TRBV5-6; 7 positions agree with TRBD1. In germline, CDR1 is SGHDT, CDR2 YYEEEE. CDR3 length: 17 amino acids. V lost 1 base and J lost 7; bases outside the gene matches: 13. The CDR3 loop is CASSLLQWDSEIEKLFF. CDR3 bases: TGTGCCAGCAGCTTGCTACAGTGGGACAGCGAGATTGAAAAACTGTTTTTT. Filled out from reference TRBV5-6 and TRBJ1-4, the complete variable domain reads DAGVTQSPTHLIKTRGQQVTLRCSPKSGHDTVSWYQQALGQGPQFIFQYYEEEERQRGNFPDRFSGHQFPNYSSELNVNALLLGDSALYLCASSLLQWDSEIEKLFFGSGTQLSVL.

The chain uses TRBV18 and TRBJ2-3, with 8 bases lining up with TRBD2. CDR1 is KGHSH, CDR2 LQKENI, per germline. J was trimmed by 6 bases and V by 5 bases; bases with no gene match: 7. The CDR3 runs to 14 residues. Written as DNA, the CDR3 is TGTGCCAGCTCAGCCGGGACTAGGGTGGATACGCAGTATTTT. Encoded protein: CASSAGTRVDTQYF.

The chain is built from TRBV4-3 and TRBJ1-1, with TRBD1 matching over 9 bases. The CDR3 contains 18 residues. CDR1 and CDR2 from the germline V gene are LGHNA and YSLEER. Trimming took 4 bases from V and 3 from J; bases not matched to a gene: 15. This chain's CDR3 is CASSRKVTGQGYDTEAFF. In DNA form, the CDR3 reads TGCGCCAGCAGCCGAAAGGTTACGGGACAGGGATATGACACTGAAGCTTTCTTT.

This sequence joins TRBV7-8 and TRBJ2-3; 7 bases match TRBD1. The CDR3 runs to 15 residues. Germline-derived CDR1 and CDR2 are SGHVS and FQNEAQ. V shed 2 bases, J shed 5 bases, and the junction held 7 bases outside the gene matches. Written as DNA, the CDR3 is TGTGCCAGCAGCTTATGGCAGGGGGAAGGAGATACGCAGTATTTT. Protein: CASSLWQGEGDTQYF.

V gene TRBV5-5 combines with J gene TRBJ2-7, with TRBD1 matching 9 bases. Germline V gene data show CDR1 as SGHKS and CDR2 as YYEKEE (reference sequence). CDR3 length: 14 residues. J lost 5 bases, V lost 2 bases, and 5 bases had no gene match. CDR3 protein: CASSLGGQGNEQYF. The CDR3 DNA sequence: TGTGCCAGCAGCTTAGGGGGACAGGGCAACGAGCAGTACTTC. The whole variable domain, remainder taken from reference TRBV5-5 and TRBJ2-7, is DAGVTQSPTHLIKTRGQQVTLRCSPISGHKSVSWYQQVLGQGPQFIFQYYEKEERGRGNFPDRFSARQFPNYSSELNVNALLLGDSALYLCASSLGGQGNEQYFGPGTRLTVT.

The J gene is TRBJ2-7, the V gene TRBV5-1; 11 bases fit TRBD2. CDR3 length: 16 residues. Germline loops: CDR1 SGHRS, CDR2 YFSETQ. Trimming cost V 4 bases and J 6 bases; bases outside gene matches: 12. The CDR3 loop is CASSKTSGSSQAEQYF. For the CDR3, the DNA is TGCGCCAGCAGCAAAACTAGCGGGAGCTCTCAAGCCGAGCAGTACTTC.

The rearrangement links TRBV28 to TRBJ1-2; TRBD1 is a possible D gene (6 bases). The CDR3 is 14 residues long. Germline V gives CDR1 MDHEN, CDR2 SYDVKM. The V end lost 5 bases, the J end lost 5 bases, and 15 bases lay between the germline ends. This chain's CDR3 is CASSVTGSGYGYTF. For the CDR3, the DNA is TGTGCCAGCAGTGTTACAGGGTCGGGTTATGGCTACACCTTC.